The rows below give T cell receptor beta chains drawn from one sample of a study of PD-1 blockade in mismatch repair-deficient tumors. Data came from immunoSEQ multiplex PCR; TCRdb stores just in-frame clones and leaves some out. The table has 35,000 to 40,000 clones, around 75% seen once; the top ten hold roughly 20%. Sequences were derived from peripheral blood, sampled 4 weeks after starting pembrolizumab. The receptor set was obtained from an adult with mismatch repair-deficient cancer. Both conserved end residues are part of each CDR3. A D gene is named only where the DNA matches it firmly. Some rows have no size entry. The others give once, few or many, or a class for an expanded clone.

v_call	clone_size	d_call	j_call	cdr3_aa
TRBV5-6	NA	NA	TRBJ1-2	CASSRDRVGYGYTF
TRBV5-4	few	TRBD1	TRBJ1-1	CASSTGGWGRAFF
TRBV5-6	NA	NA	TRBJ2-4	CASSLVGVAKNIQYF
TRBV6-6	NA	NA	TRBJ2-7	CASSGRDGGEQYF
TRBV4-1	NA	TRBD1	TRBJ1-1	CASSQYGQETTEAFF
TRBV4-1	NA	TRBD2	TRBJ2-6	CASSQTSGRDSGANVLTF
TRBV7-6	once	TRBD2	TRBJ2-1	CASSIRTSGYNEQFF
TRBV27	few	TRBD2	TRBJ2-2	CASSLRGGVRLTGELFF
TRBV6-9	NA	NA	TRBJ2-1	CASSYPGTGGLAGYNEQFF
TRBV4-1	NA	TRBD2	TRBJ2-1	CASSQVKREANEQFF
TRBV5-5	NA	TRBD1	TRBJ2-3	CASSWTGDTDTQYF
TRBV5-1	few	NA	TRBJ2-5	CASSLVAETQYF
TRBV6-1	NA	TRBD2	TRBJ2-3	CASSEGRWGLAGGPSTDTQYF
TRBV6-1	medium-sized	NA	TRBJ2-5	CASSDGAGTQETQYF
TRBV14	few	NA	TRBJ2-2	CASSQELRTGELFF
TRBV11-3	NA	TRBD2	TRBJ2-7	CASSVQRLAGNIYEQYF
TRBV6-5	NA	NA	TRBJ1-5	CASSRTHKNQPQHF
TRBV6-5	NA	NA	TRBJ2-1	CASRSIGQSNEQFF
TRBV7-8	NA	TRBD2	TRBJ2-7	CASSSSGGGRYEQYF
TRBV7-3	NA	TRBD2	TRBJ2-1	CASSPGLAVYNEQFF
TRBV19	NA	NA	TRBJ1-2	CASSMRGSRVNYGYTF
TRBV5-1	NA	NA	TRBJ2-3	CASSLAGNADTQYF
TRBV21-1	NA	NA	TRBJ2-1	CASSKGDRFRSYNEQFF
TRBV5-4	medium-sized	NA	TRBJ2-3	CASSLGGVDTQYF
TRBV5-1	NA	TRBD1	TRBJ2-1	CASSLIQGGYNEQFF
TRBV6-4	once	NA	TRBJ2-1	CASSDGDIRTYNEQFF
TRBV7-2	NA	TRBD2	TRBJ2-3	CASSVSGRPSDTQYF
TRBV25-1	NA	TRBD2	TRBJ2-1	CASSRASGSYNEQFF
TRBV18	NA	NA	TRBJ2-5	CASSPPYQETQYF
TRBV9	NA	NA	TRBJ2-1	CASSQGRSVSHEQFF
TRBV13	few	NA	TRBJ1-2	CASSLGYRDTYGYTF
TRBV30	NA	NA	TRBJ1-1	CAWNQGGNTEAFF
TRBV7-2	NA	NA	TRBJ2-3	CASSFVTKSTDTQYF